This is a list of T cell receptor beta chains from one sample in a study of blood T cell repertoires in COVID-19. Data came from immunoSEQ multiplex PCR; TCRdb stores just in-frame clones and leaves some out. The sample consists of roughly 50,000 clones, around nine tenths of them appearing once. Sequenced material: peripheral blood. These receptors were taken from a woman between 40 and 55 years old with active COVID-19. CDR3s leave out the opening cysteine and the closing phenylalanine or tryptophan.

j_gene	v_gene	CDR3aa
TRBJ2-2	TRBV7-3	ASSQGLNSGELF
TRBJ1-2	TRBV5-1	ASSRDRAPYYGYT
TRBJ2-1	TRBV5-4	ASSLMQGAYNEQF
TRBJ1-5	TRBV19	ASSMGRTVSNQPQH
TRBJ2-7	TRBV9	ASSVAVQGYYEQY
TRBJ1-3	TRBV3-1/TRBV3-2	ASSQTGFSGNTIY
TRBJ1-1	TRBV10-2	ASSEPRPEGLNTEAF
TRBJ2-1	TRBV6-5	ASSYSASGGGNEQF
TRBJ2-2	TRBV9	ASSLTGELF
TRBJ1-3	TRBV18	ASSSGTGVSGNTIY
TRBJ1-5	TRBV2	ASSAGQVGQPQH
TRBJ2-7	TRBV7-9	ASSTPGTSGYEQY
TRBJ2-3	TRBV11-1	ASSLGLASRGTQY
TRBJ2-1	TRBV9	ASRRGNEQF
TRBJ2-7	TRBV12-3/TRBV12-4	ASSLYEQY
TRBJ2-3	TRBV4-2	ASSRTLTTRGSPASAADTQY